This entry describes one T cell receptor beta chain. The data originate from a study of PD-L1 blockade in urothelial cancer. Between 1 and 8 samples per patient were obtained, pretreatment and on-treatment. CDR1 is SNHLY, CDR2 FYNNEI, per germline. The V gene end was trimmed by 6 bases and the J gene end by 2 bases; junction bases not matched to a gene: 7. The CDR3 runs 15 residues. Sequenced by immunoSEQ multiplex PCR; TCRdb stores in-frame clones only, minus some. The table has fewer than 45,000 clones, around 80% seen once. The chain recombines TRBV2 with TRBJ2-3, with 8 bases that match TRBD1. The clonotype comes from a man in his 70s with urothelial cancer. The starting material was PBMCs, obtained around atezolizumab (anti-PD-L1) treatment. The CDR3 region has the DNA TGTGCCAGCAGGGGCCGGGACAGGACCACAGATACGCAGTATTTT. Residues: CASRGRDRTTDTQYF.